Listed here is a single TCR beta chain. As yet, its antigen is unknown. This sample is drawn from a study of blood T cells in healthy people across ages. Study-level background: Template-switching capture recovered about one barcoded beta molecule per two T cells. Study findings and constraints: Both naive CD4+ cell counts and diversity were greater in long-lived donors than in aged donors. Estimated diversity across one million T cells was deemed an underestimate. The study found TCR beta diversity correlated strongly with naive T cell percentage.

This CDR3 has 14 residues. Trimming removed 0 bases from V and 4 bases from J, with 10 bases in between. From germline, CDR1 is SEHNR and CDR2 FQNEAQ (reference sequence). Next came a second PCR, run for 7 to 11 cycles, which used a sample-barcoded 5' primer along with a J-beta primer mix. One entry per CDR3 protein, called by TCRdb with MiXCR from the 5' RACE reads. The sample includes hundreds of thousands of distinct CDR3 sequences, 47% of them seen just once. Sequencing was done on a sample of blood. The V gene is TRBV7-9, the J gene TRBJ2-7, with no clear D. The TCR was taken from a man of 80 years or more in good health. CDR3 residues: CASSLAERLYEQYF. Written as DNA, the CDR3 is TGTGCCAGCAGCTTAGCTGAACGGCTTTACGAGCAGTACTTC.